What follows describes a single T cell receptor beta chain. The data were obtained in a study of OX40 agonist ivuxolimab in advanced cancers. Germline trimming cut 4 bases from V and 5 bases from J; bases unmatched to any gene: 7. The CDR3 sequence is 14 residues long. The germline CDR1 and CDR2 sequences are SGHTA and FQGNSA. Profiled with immunoSEQ multiplex PCR; TCRdb holds only in-frame clones, not every one. Of about 95,000 clones in the sample, roughly 90% were seen once. The rearrangement links TRBV7-2 to TRBJ2-5; 7 bases fit TRBD2. The starting material was CD4+ or CD8+ T cells sorted from blood, obtained in a trial of the OX40 agonist ivuxolimab. This TCR derives from an adult with an advanced solid tumor such as melanoma, head and neck, liver or kidney cancer. CDR3 sequence (DNA): TGTGCCAGCAGCTCTGGACTAGACTCTGAGACCCAGTACTTC. Protein sequence: CASSSGLDSETQYF.